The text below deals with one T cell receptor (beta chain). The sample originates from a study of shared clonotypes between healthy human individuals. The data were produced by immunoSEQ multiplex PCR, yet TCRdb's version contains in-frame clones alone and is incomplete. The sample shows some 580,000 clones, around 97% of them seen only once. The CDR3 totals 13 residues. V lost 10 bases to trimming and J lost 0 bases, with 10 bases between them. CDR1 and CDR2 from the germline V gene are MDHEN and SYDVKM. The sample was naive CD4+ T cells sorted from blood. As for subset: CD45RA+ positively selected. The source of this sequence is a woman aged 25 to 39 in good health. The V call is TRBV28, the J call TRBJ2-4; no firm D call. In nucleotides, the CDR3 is TGTGCCATGCCGATCCTAGCCAAAAACATTCAGTACTTC. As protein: CAMPILAKNIQYF.